The 19 T cell receptor beta chains given below trace back to one sample, sequenced in a study of cytomegalovirus exposure and HLA in healthy donors. 60 Vbeta and 13 Jbeta primers were used in PCR. The repertoire was sequenced with immunoSEQ multiplex PCR; TCRdb's copy has only in-frame clones and lacks some. Of approximately 200,000 clones listed, roughly 80% are singletons. Sequenced input: PBMCs. The receptors were gathered from a girl between 5 and 17 years old in good health and CMV-seronegative.

This sequence joins TRBV5-1 and TRBJ2-1, with 15 bases matching TRBD2. CDR1 is SGHRS, CDR2 YFSETQ, per germline. This CDR3 has 17 amino acids. V shed 4 bases and J 1 base; nucleotides not matched to a gene: 3. CDR3 loop: CASSLGLAGGSYNEQFF. The CDR3 DNA reads as TGCGCCAGCAGCCTAGGACTAGCGGGGGGGTCCTACAATGAGCAGTTCTTC.

The V gene is TRBV28, the J gene TRBJ1-2; D uncertain. V lost 3 bases and J 4 bases, leaving 15 bases between the germline ends. This CDR3 region has 15 residues. The germline CDR1 and CDR2 sequences are MDHEN and SYDVKM. CDR3 sequence: CASSFTAGAAYGYTF. CDR3 nucleotides: TGTGCCAGCAGTTTTACAGCGGGTGCTGCCTATGGCTACACCTTC.

V gene TRBV7-3 combines with J gene TRBJ1-1, with a tentative D call TRBD1 (6 bases). The CDR3 contains 13 residues. Per germline, CDR1 SGHTA and CDR2 FQGTGA. V lost 5 bases and J lost 0, with 7 bases in between. CDR3 in DNA: TGTGCCAGCAGCACAGGGATGAACACTGAAGCTTTCTTT. Its protein product is CASSTGMNTEAFF.

This clone was detected once. The gene calls are TRBV5-1 and TRBJ2-3; TRBD2 matches at 8 bases. CDR1 and CDR2 (germline): SGHRS, YFSETQ. Trimming cost V 5 bases and J 2 bases; bases outside gene matches: 7. CDR3 length equals 15 residues. In DNA, the CDR3 is TGCGCCAGCAGGTTAGCGGGGACCTACACAGATACGCAGTATTTT. This translates into CASRLAGTYTDTQYF.

The J gene is TRBJ1-2, the V gene TRBV7-9, with 8 bases that match TRBD1. The germline V gene has CDR1 SEHNR and CDR2 FQNEAQ (reference sequence). Trimming at V came to 3 bases and at J to 5 bases, leaving 8 bases not matched to a gene. The CDR3 covers 15 residues. Written as DNA, the CDR3 is TGTGCCAGCAGCTTTTGGCAGGGGGCAGGGTATGGCTACACCTTC. Translating gives CASSFWQGAGYGYTF.

This chain links TRBV6-6 with TRBJ1-2, with unresolved D. Germline V gives CDR1 MNHNY, CDR2 SVGAGI (reference sequence). V was pared by 5 bases and J by 5 bases, with 12 bases between. The CDR3 is 13 amino acids. The CDR3 loop reads CASSRQEGYGYTF. The CDR3 bases are TGTGCCAGCAGTAGGCAGGAGGGTTATGGCTACACCTTC.

The chain carries TRBV5-1 and TRBJ2-3, with a possible D match to TRBD2 (5 bases). Germline CDR1 reads SGHRS; CDR2 reads YFSETQ. The V gene lost 6 bases and the J gene lost 3 bases, with 14 bases spanning the gap. This CDR3 spans 14 amino acids. CDR3 bases: TGCGCCAGCAATGAGGGCTCGCGGACAGATACGCAGTATTTT. Protein: CASNEGSRTDTQYF. Drawing the rest from reference TRBV5-1 and TRBJ2-3, the complete variable domain is KAGVTQTPRYLIKTRGQQVTLSCSPISGHRSVSWYQQTPGQGLQFLFEYFSETQRNKGNFPGRFSGRQFSNSRSEMNVSTLELGDSALYLCASNEGSRTDTQYFGPGTRLTVL.

V is TRBV7-9 and J is TRBJ1-1; D remains unclear. V was cut by 1 base and J by 2 bases, with 11 bases left in between. The CDR3 is made up of 15 amino acids. Germline V gene sequence: CDR1 SEHNR, CDR2 FQNEAQ (reference sequence). CDR3 DNA sequence: TGTGCCAGCAGCTTAGGTGGTGCGACAAACACTGAAGCTTTCTTT. Translating gives CASSLGGATNTEAFF.

The chain links TRBV28 to TRBJ1-4, with 10 bases identical to TRBD1. Trimming took 3 bases from V and 7 from J; bases not matched to a gene: 5. Germline V gene data show CDR1 as MDHEN and CDR2 as SYDVKM. This CDR3 is 15 amino acids long. The DNA of the CDR3 is TGTGCCAGCAGTTTGGGGACAGGGGCTGGTGAAAAACTGTTTTTT. It is translated as CASSLGTGAGEKLFF. Looking up the rest from reference TRBV28 and TRBJ1-4 gives the full variable domain: DVKVTQSSRYLVKRTGEKVFLECVQDMDHENMFWYRQDPGLGLRLIYFSYDVKMKEKGDIPEGYSVSREKKERFSLILESASTNQTSMYLCASSLGTGAGEKLFFGSGTQLSVL.

The chain couples TRBV28 to TRBJ2-1; TRBD2 is a possible D gene (6 bases). Trimming cost V 5 bases and J 1 base, with 15 bases left between them. The CDR3 sequence is 16 residues long. CDR1 MDHEN and CDR2 SYDVKM come from the germline V gene. The CDR3 DNA follows: TGTGCCAGCAGTACCCCCGGGACTGGTTCCTACAATGAGCAGTTCTTC. It translates to CASSTPGTGSYNEQFF.

The chain joins TRBV10-1 to TRBJ2-2, with 8 bases identical to TRBD2. The trim removed 4 bases at V and 1 base at J, leaving 8 bases unmatched. The germline V gene encodes CDR1 WNHNN and CDR2 SYGVQD (reference sequence). The CDR3 sequence is 17 residues long. The CDR3 DNA sequence: TGCGCCAGCAGTGGGACTAGCACAAAAGGGAACACCGGGGAGCTGTTTTTT. This gives the protein CASSGTSTKGNTGELFF.

CDR3 nucleotides: TGTGCCAGCAGTTCGGACAGGGGCATAAGCACTGAAGCTTTCTTT. It yields the protein CASSSDRGISTEAFF. V is TRBV28 and J is TRBJ1-1; TRBD1 matches 9 bases. The CDR3 totals 15 residues. Germline values: CDR1 MDHEN, CDR2 SYDVKM. After removal of 4 bases from V and 4 bases from J, the junction contained 7 bases not matched to a gene.

The chain is built from TRBV6-1 and TRBJ1-1; D remains ambiguous. Germline V lookup: CDR1 MNHNS, CDR2 SASEGT. V was clipped by 5 bases and J by 3 bases, with 10 bases between them. The CDR3 runs to 13 residues. The CDR3 region has the DNA TGTGCCAGCAGTTCGCGGGCCGACACTGAAGCTTTCTTT. It yields the protein CASSSRADTEAFF.

The chain joins TRBV5-6 to TRBJ2-3; TRBD1 aligns across 7 bases. V lost 3 bases, J lost 7 bases, and 23 bases stayed unmatched. The CDR3 sequence is 19 residues long. CDR1 is SGHDT, CDR2 YYEEEE, per germline. The CDR3 is CASSWDSADVMVPRNTQYF. Here the CDR3 DNA reads TGTGCCAGCAGCTGGGACAGCGCCGATGTGATGGTCCCGAGAAATACGCAGTATTTT.

This chain links TRBV30 with TRBJ1-1; TRBD1 matches at 9 bases. The CDR3 runs 14 residues. The germline V gene has CDR1 GTSNPN and CDR2 SVGIG (reference sequence). The ends lost 5 bases at V and 3 bases at J; junction bases unmatched: 7. The CDR3 nucleotides read TGTGCCTGGGCTTCGACAGGGGGGGACACTGAAGCTTTCTTT. This sequence encodes CAWASTGGDTEAFF.

The V gene is TRBV5-3, the J gene TRBJ2-1, with D perhaps TRBD1 (6 bases). TRBV5-3 is recorded as an ORF, its role being uncertain. The germline V and J ends were trimmed by 2 bases and 5 bases, with 14 bases remaining between them. The CDR3 is 15 amino acids. The CDR3 DNA sequence: TGTGCCAGAAGCTTTTTAAGGGGGAGAGACAATGAGCAGTTCTTC. It translates to CARSFLRGRDNEQFF.

The V gene is TRBV7-8, the J gene TRBJ1-5, with 7 bases identical to TRBD1. Germline CDR1 and CDR2: SGHVS and FQNEAQ. The V gene end was trimmed by 4 bases and the J gene end by 5 bases; junction bases not matched to a gene: 8. CDR3 size: 15 residues. The CDR3 DNA follows: TGTGCCAGCAGCTACCGGGACAGCCTTTATCAGCCCCAGCATTTT. Protein product: CASSYRDSLYQPQHF. Full variable domain (rest looked up from reference TRBV7-8 and TRBJ1-5): GAGVSQSPRYKVAKRGQDVALRCDPISGHVSLFWYQQALGQGPEFLTYFQNEAQLDKSGLPSDRFFAERPEGSVSTLKIQRTQQEDSAVYLCASSYRDSLYQPQHFGDGTRLSIL.

The chain employs TRBV28 and TRBJ2-7, with TRBD1 identical over 7 bases. Germline assignment: CDR1 MDHEN and CDR2 SYDVKM. The V gene end was trimmed by 4 bases and the J gene end by 4 bases; junction bases not matched to a gene: 7. The CDR3 is 14 amino acids. The DNA of the CDR3 is TGTGCCAGCAGTTCTGACAGGGTGACGTACGAGCAGTACTTC. It is translated as CASSSDRVTYEQYF.

The J gene is TRBJ1-2, the V gene TRBV5-1, with D possibly matching TRBD1 (5 bases). CDR3 size: 15 residues. Germline-derived CDR1 and CDR2 are SGHRS and YFSETQ. V was trimmed by 0 bases and J by 5 bases, leaving 14 bases between them. Here the CDR3 DNA reads TGCGCCAGCAGCTTGGGGGGTACAGGACCTTATGGCTACACCTTC. This translates into CASSLGGTGPYGYTF. Filled out from reference TRBV5-1 and TRBJ1-2, the complete variable domain reads KAGVTQTPRYLIKTRGQQVTLSCSPISGHRSVSWYQQTPGQGLQFLFEYFSETQRNKGNFPGRFSGRQFSNSRSEMNVSTLELGDSALYLCASSLGGTGPYGYTFGSGTRLTVV.